A single sample is the source of the 9 T cell receptor beta chains below, sequenced in a study of blood T cell repertoires in COVID-19. Sequencing used immunoSEQ multiplex PCR; TCRdb keeps in-frame clones, though not all of them. This sample carries about 150,000 clones, roughly nine tenths of them seen once, and the ten largest clones take 13%. The specimen was peripheral blood. The receptors stem from a man younger than 30 with COVID-19, enrolled during active disease.

The CDR3 DNA sequence: TGTGCCAGCAGTGAAACATGGGGCCGGGAGACCCAGTACTTC. Its translation: CASSETWGRETQYF. The chain carries TRBV6-1 and TRBJ2-5; tentatively, D is TRBD1 (5 bases). This CDR3 contains 14 residues. Germline CDR1 is MNHNS and CDR2 is SASEGT. Trimming took off 2 bases at V and 5 bases at J, with 12 bases between the two ends.

The chain recombines TRBV3-1 (or the pseudogene TRBV3-2) with TRBJ2-1; 8 nucleotides line up with TRBD1. The germline V gene encodes CDR1 LGHDT and CDR2 YNNKEL (reference sequence). The CDR3 totals 17 residues. The J segment lost 0 bases and the V segment lost 2 bases, leaving 6 bases of the junction unmatched. CDR3 protein: CASSQIRGTGSYNEQFF. The CDR3 nucleotides read TGTGCCAGCAGCCAAATCAGGGGGACAGGCTCCTACAATGAGCAGTTCTTC.

V and J are TRBV9 and TRBJ2-1; 10 positions match TRBD2. CDR3 length: 15 amino acids. The ends lost 3 bases at V and 4 bases at J; junction bases unmatched: 4. Germline V gives CDR1 SGDLS, CDR2 YYNGEE. In nucleotides, the CDR3 is TGTGCCAGCAGCGCGACTAGCGGGCGATACAATGAGCAGTTCTTC. It codes for CASSATSGRYNEQFF.

The genes are TRBV6-2 or TRBV6-3 and TRBJ2-7, with 7 positions matching TRBD1. There are 14 residues in the CDR3. Trimming removed 4 bases from V and 2 bases from J; junction bases left unmatched: 5. Germline V CDR1 and CDR2: MNHEY, SVGEGT. CDR3 protein: CASSSGTVAYEQYF. CDR3 DNA: TGTGCCAGCAGTTCCGGGACAGTAGCCTACGAGCAGTACTTC.

V is TRBV30 and J is TRBJ1-1; tentatively, D is TRBD1 (6 bases). This CDR3 region has 14 residues. Trimming shortened V by 3 bases and J by 5 bases, and 16 bases separated the two germline ends. The V gene's germline CDR1 is GTSNPN and CDR2 SVGIG (reference sequence). Here the CDR3 DNA reads TGTGCCTGGAGGGGTCAGGGGTTGGGGACTGAAGCTTTCTTT. This codes for CAWRGQGLGTEAFF.

The rearrangement uses TRBV30 and TRBJ1-2; TRBD1 matches 8 bases. Germline CDR1 and CDR2: GTSNPN and SVGIG (reference sequence). Trimming took 3 bases from V and 7 from J; bases not matched to a gene: 10. The CDR3 totals 14 residues. This chain's CDR3 is CAWSPGGRRSGYTF. The DNA for the CDR3 is TGTGCCTGGAGCCCAGGGGGCAGACGTAGTGGCTACACCTTC.

The chain uses TRBV6-6 and TRBJ1-1; 8 bases match TRBD1. Germline V CDR1 and CDR2: MNHNY, SVGAGI (reference sequence). This CDR3 is built from 13 residues. The V gene end was trimmed by 6 bases and the J gene end by 6 bases; junction bases not matched to a gene: 6. The CDR3 is CASSSGGAPEAFF. DNA of the CDR3: TGTGCCAGCAGCTCAGGGGGCGCACCTGAAGCTTTCTTT.

This rearrangement joins TRBV10-1 to TRBJ2-7, with 9 bases matching TRBD1. Germline-derived CDR1 and CDR2 are WNHNN and SYGVQD (reference sequence). This CDR3 is 19 amino acids long. J gave up 2 bases and V 1 base, and 15 bases lay outside the gene matches. CDR3 loop: CASSEFRVGTGIGTYEQYF. Written as DNA, the CDR3 is TGCGCCAGCAGTGAGTTCCGGGTTGGGACAGGGATTGGGACCTACGAGCAGTACTTC.

The chain combines TRBV2 with TRBJ2-5; no clear D gene. The CDR3 is made up of 13 amino acids. V was shortened by 7 bases and J by 3 bases, with 12 bases between the two germline ends. Looked up from germline, CDR1 is SNHLY and CDR2 is FYNNEI. Written as DNA, the CDR3 is TGTGCCAGCAATCTCGTTCCGGAAGAGACCCAGTACTTC. It codes for CASNLVPEETQYF.